The text below deals with one T cell receptor beta chain. PCR was performed a second time for roughly 7 to 12 cycles using a sample-barcoded 5' primer and a J-beta primer mix. TCRdb itself ran the 5' RACE reads through MiXCR, one entry per CDR3 protein. The table has fewer than 1.5 million distinct CDR3 sequences, about 40% seen once; the top ten hold less than 8%. This entry is derived from a study of blood T cells in healthy people across ages. Germline CDR1 DFQATT, CDR2 SNEGSKA (reference sequence). The CDR3 length is 16 residues. V shed 5 bases, J shed 4 bases, and the junction held 13 bases outside the gene matches. The sample, 7.5 to 10 milliliters of peripheral blood, was drawn from each donor.

The clonotype was recovered from a woman between 18 and 29 years old in good health. Sequencing was performed on blood. This sequence joins TRBV20-1 and TRBJ2-1, with TRBD2 identical over 8 bases. In nucleotides, the CDR3 is TGCAGTGCTTCCGTCCCGGGGGGGGAGGAATACAATGAGCAGTTCTTC. It encodes CSASVPGGEEYNEQFF.